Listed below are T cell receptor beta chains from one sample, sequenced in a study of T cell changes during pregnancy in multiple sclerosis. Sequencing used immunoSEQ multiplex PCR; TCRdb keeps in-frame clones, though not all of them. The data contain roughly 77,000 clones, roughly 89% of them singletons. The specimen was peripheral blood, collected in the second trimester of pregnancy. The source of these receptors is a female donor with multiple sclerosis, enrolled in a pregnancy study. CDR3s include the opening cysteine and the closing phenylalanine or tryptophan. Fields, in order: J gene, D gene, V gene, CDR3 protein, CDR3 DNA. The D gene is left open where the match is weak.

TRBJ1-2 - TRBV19 CASSPSRGQIYNYGYTF TGTGCCAGTAGTCCAAGCCGAGGACAAATATATAACTATGGCTACACCTTC
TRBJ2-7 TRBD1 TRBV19 CASSTNRGRGYEQYF TGTGCCAGTAGTACAAACAGGGGGCGCGGCTACGAGCAGTACTTC
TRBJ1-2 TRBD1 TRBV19 CASRGQGLLGYTF TGTGCCAGTAGGGGACAGGGATTACTCGGCTACACCTTC
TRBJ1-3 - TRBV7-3 CASSPLQGSGNTIYF TGTGCCAGCAGCCCCCTCCAGGGTTCTGGAAACACCATATATTTT
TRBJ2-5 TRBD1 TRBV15 CATSRDHIGGWTQYF TGTGCCACCAGCAGAGATCACATAGGGGGCTGGACCCAGTACTTC
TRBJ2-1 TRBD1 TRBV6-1 CASSASGGQEQFF TGTGCCAGCAGTGCATCAGGGGGCCAGGAGCAGTTCTTC
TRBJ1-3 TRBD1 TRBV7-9 CASSLQGSGNTIYF TGTGCCAGCAGCCTACAGGGGTCTGGAAACACCATATATTTT
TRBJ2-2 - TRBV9 CASSVGAAANTGELFF TGTGCCAGCAGCGTAGGGGCCGCTGCGAACACCGGGGAGCTGTTTTTT
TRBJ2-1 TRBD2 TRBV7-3 CASSLLPGAGGPYNEQFF TGTGCCAGCAGCTTACTTCCCGGGGCGGGAGGTCCCTACAATGAGCAGTTCTTC
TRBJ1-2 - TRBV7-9 CASSLRLYGYTF TGTGCCAGCAGCTTACGACTCTATGGCTACACCTTC
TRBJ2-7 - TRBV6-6 CVTRETGTSYEQYF TGTGTCACCAGGGAAACAGGGACCTCCTACGAGCAGTACTTC
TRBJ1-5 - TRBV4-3 CASRESVFSNQPQHF TGCGCCAGCAGGGAGTCAGTTTTTAGCAATCAGCCCCAGCATTTT
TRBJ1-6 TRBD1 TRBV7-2 CASRRTGTGTSPLHF TGTGCCAGCAGACGGACCGGGACAGGGACGTCACCCCTCCACTTT
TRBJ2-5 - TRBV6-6 CASSRDSGQWQETQYF TGTGCCAGCAGTCGCGACTCCGGACAGTGGCAAGAGACCCAGTACTTC
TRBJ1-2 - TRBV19 CASSPDPSYGYTF TGTGCCAGCTCGCCAGATCCCTCCTATGGCTACACCTTC